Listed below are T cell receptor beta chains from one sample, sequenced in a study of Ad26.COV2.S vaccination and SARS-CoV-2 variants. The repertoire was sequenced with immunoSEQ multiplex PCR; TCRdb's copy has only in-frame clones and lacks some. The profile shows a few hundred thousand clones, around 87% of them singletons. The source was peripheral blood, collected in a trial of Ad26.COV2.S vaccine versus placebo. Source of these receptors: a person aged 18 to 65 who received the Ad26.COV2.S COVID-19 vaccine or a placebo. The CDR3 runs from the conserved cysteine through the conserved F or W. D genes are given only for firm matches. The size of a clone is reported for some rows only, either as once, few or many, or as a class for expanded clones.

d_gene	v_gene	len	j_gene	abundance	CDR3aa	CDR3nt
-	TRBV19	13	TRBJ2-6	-	CASRISGANVLTF	TGTGCCAGTAGAATCTCTGGGGCCAACGTCCTGACTTTC
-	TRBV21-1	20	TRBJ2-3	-	CASSKVSQGAVRSSTDTQYF	TGTGCCAGCAGCAAAGTTTCTCAGGGGGCGGTCCGCTCTAGCACAGATACGCAGTATTTT
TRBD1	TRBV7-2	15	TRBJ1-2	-	CASSTTGTAGRGYTF	TGTGCCAGCAGCACAACCGGGACAGCCGGGCGAGGCTACACCTTC
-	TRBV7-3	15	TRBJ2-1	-	CASSARQGSYNEQFF	TGTGCCAGCAGCGCCCGCCAGGGTTCCTACAATGAGCAGTTCTTC
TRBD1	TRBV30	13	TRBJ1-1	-	CAERTGVYAEAFF	TGTGCCGAACGGACAGGTGTATATGCTGAAGCTTTCTTT
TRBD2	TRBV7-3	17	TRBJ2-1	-	CASSFRTSGAGYNEQFF	TGTGCCAGCAGCTTCCGGACTAGCGGGGCCGGATACAATGAGCAGTTCTTC
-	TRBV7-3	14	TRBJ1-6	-	CASSYLGGDSPLHF	TGTGCCAGCAGCTACCTGGGAGGGGATTCACCCCTCCACTTT
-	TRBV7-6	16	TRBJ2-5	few	CASSLALSEAQETQYF	TGTGCCAGCAGCTTAGCCTTGTCGGAGGCACAAGAGACCCAGTACTTC
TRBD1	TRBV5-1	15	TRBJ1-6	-	CASSLQGPGDSPLHF	TGCGCCAGCAGCTTACAGGGGCCTGGGGATTCACCCCTCCACTTT
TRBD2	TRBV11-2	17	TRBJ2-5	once	CASSLGGLAGSGETQYF	TGTGCCAGCAGCTTGGGGGGACTAGCGGGGTCGGGAGAGACCCAGTACTTC
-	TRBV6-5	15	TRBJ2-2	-	CASRGGTSSTGELFF	TGTGCCAGCAGGGGGGGCACTAGTAGCACCGGGGAGCTGTTTTTT
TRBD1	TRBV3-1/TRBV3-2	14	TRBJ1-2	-	CASSRGTGTDGYTF	TGTGCCAGCAGCCGCGGGACAGGGACGGACGGCTACACCTTC
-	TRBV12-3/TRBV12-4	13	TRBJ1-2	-	CASSLEEGNGYTF	TGTGCCAGCAGTTTAGAGGAGGGCAATGGCTACACCTTC
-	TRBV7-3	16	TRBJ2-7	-	CASSTKGSVTLYEQYF	TGTGCCAGCAGCACGAAGGGTAGCGTGACACTCTACGAGCAGTACTTC
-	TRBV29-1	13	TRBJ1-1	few	CSAPSGGGTEAFF	TGCAGCGCTCCCTCGGGGGGGGGAACTGAAGCTTTCTTT
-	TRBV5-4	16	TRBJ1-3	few	CASSLDKGSSGNTIYF	TGTGCCAGCAGCTTGGATAAGGGCAGCTCTGGAAACACCATATATTTT
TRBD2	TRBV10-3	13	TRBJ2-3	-	CAIRLAPQDTQYF	TGTGCCATCAGACTAGCGCCCCAAGATACGCAGTATTTT
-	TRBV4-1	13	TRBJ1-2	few	CASSQVREHGYTF	TGCGCCAGCAGCCAAGTGAGGGAGCATGGCTACACCTTC
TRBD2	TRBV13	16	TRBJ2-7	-	CASSLGPAGGSYEQYF	TGTGCCAGCAGCTTAGGCCCGGCGGGGGGATCGTACGAGCAGTACTTC